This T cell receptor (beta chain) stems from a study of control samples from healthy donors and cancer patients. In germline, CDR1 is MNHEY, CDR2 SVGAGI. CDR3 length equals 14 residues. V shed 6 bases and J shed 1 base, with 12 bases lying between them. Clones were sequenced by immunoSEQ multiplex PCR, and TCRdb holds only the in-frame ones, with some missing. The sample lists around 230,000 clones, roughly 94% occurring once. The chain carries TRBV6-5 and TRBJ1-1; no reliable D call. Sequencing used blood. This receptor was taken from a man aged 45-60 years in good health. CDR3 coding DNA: TGTGCCAGCAGCTCGCCCCCAGGGAACACTGAAGCTTTCTTT. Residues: CASSSPPGNTEAFF.